These T cell receptor beta chains were read from a single sample in a study of vaccination effects on CD4 cells after COVID-19. Their cognate antigens are unknown. Only in-frame clones appear in the TCRdb table, and some are missing; sequencing was by immunoSEQ multiplex PCR. There are about 32,000 clones in the sample; approximately 75% occur only once, and around 10% lies in the top ten. The sequencing here drew on CD4+ T cells from PBMCs cultured with HCoV-229E spike peptides, taken after COVID-19 vaccination. The receptors were gathered from a human donor who received a COVID-19 vaccine. CDR3s include the opening cysteine and the closing phenylalanine or tryptophan. The D gene is left open where the match is weak. The size of a clone is reported for some rows only, either as once, few or many, or as a class for expanded clones.

v_gene: TRBV29-1
abundance: .
j_gene: TRBJ1-5
d_gene: .
CDR3nt: TGCAGCGTTAAACAGGGTGGGGATCAGCCCCAGCATTTT
CDR3aa: CSVKQGGDQPQHF

v_gene: TRBV19
abundance: .
j_gene: TRBJ2-1
d_gene: .
CDR3nt: TGTGCCAGTAGTCTAAGTGGTGTGAACCGGCTATTATACAATGAGCAGTTCTTC
CDR3aa: CASSLSGVNRLLYNEQFF

v_gene: TRBV10-3
abundance: .
j_gene: TRBJ1-2
d_gene: TRBD1
CDR3nt: TGTGCCACCTATGCGGACAGGGAGAACTATGGCTACACCTTC
CDR3aa: CATYADRENYGYTF

v_gene: TRBV2
abundance: .
j_gene: TRBJ2-1
d_gene: .
CDR3nt: TGTGCCAGCAGTGAAATTGAATACAATGAGCAGTTCTTC
CDR3aa: CASSEIEYNEQFF

v_gene: TRBV19
abundance: .
j_gene: TRBJ1-5
d_gene: TRBD1
CDR3nt: TGTGCCAGTAGTGACAGGGGCCACAATCAGCCCCAGCATTTT
CDR3aa: CASSDRGHNQPQHF

v_gene: TRBV29-1
abundance: .
j_gene: TRBJ2-7
d_gene: .
CDR3nt: TGCAGCGTTGTTACTCACTACGAGCAGTACTTC
CDR3aa: CSVVTHYEQYF

v_gene: TRBV5-4
abundance: .
j_gene: TRBJ2-5
d_gene: .
CDR3nt: TGTGCCAGCAGCTTAGACGACCGTGCGGAGACCCAGTACTTC
CDR3aa: CASSLDDRAETQYF

v_gene: TRBV7-2
abundance: .
j_gene: TRBJ2-3
d_gene: .
CDR3nt: TGTGCCAGCAGCTTAGATCCGGCGTCCCTTACAGATACGCAGTATTTT
CDR3aa: CASSLDPASLTDTQYF

v_gene: TRBV9
abundance: .
j_gene: TRBJ1-5
d_gene: .
CDR3nt: TGTGCCAGCAGCGTCGGCCTAGCGTCGAATCAGCCCCAGCATTTT
CDR3aa: CASSVGLASNQPQHF

v_gene: TRBV6-5
abundance: .
j_gene: TRBJ2-1
d_gene: TRBD2
CDR3nt: TGTGCCAGCAGACTAGCGGGAGGGGGGCAGTTCTTC
CDR3aa: CASRLAGGGQFF

v_gene: TRBV5-1
abundance: .
j_gene: TRBJ1-3
d_gene: .
CDR3nt: TGCGCCAGCAGCTTGACGCACAGCGGCTCTGGAAACACCATATATTTT
CDR3aa: CASSLTHSGSGNTIYF

v_gene: TRBV30
abundance: few
j_gene: TRBJ1-6
d_gene: .
CDR3nt: TGTGCCTGGAAGGGAACGTCAAGCTCCTATAATTCACCCCTCCACTTT
CDR3aa: CAWKGTSSSYNSPLHF

v_gene: TRBV5-1
abundance: .
j_gene: TRBJ2-5
d_gene: TRBD2
CDR3nt: TGCGCCAGCGAACAAAGCGGGAGTGTAATTGAGACCCAGTACTTC
CDR3aa: CASEQSGSVIETQYF

v_gene: TRBV10-2
abundance: .
j_gene: TRBJ1-6
d_gene: TRBD1
CDR3nt: TGCGCCAGCAGTTGGAGCGGACAGGGAAATTCACCCCTCCACTTT
CDR3aa: CASSWSGQGNSPLHF

v_gene: TRBV5-1
abundance: .
j_gene: TRBJ2-2
d_gene: .
CDR3nt: TGCGCCAGCAGCTTCTCCACCGGGGAGCTGTTTTTT
CDR3aa: CASSFSTGELFF

v_gene: TRBV4-2
abundance: .
j_gene: TRBJ1-6
d_gene: TRBD1
CDR3nt: TGTGCCAGCAGCCAAGACGAAACCGACAGGGTATGGGGGGCCTATAATTCACCCCTCCACTTT
CDR3aa: CASSQDETDRVWGAYNSPLHF

v_gene: TRBV3-1/TRBV3-2
abundance: .
j_gene: TRBJ1-1
d_gene: .
CDR3nt: TGTGCCAGCAGCCCGGGGGGCAGAGAAGCTTTCTTT
CDR3aa: CASSPGGREAFF

v_gene: TRBV29-1
abundance: .
j_gene: TRBJ2-1
d_gene: .
CDR3nt: TGCAGCGTAATCCGAGACAGACACAATGAGCAGTTCTTC
CDR3aa: CSVIRDRHNEQFF

v_gene: TRBV5-1
abundance: .
j_gene: TRBJ2-7
d_gene: .
CDR3nt: TGCGCCAGCAGCTTAACGTCAGGGTTCTACGAGCAGTACTTC
CDR3aa: CASSLTSGFYEQYF

v_gene: TRBV2
abundance: .
j_gene: TRBJ2-3
d_gene: TRBD2
CDR3nt: TGTGCCAGCAGTGAATTGGCTAGCGGGACAGATACGCAGTATTTT
CDR3aa: CASSELASGTDTQYF

v_gene: TRBV18
abundance: .
j_gene: TRBJ2-3
d_gene: .
CDR3nt: TGTGCCAGCTCACCCGGAGGGGGCACGATGGATACGCAGTATTTT
CDR3aa: CASSPGGGTMDTQYF

v_gene: TRBV9
abundance: .
j_gene: TRBJ2-1
d_gene: .
CDR3nt: TGTGCCAGCAGCGTACGGGCCTCTGGCAATGAGCAGTTCTTC
CDR3aa: CASSVRASGNEQFF

v_gene: TRBV10-3
abundance: few
j_gene: TRBJ2-3
d_gene: .
CDR3nt: TGTGCCATCAGTACCGGGACTCCAGATACGCAGTATTTT
CDR3aa: CAISTGTPDTQYF

v_gene: TRBV5-1
abundance: .
j_gene: TRBJ1-5
d_gene: .
CDR3nt: TGCGCCAGCAGCTTGGACGGGGGCAATCAGCCCCAGCATTTT
CDR3aa: CASSLDGGNQPQHF

v_gene: TRBV7-8
abundance: .
j_gene: TRBJ2-2
d_gene: .
CDR3nt: TGTGCCAGCAGCTTATGGGGGGGCGCGAACACCGGGGAGCTGTTTTTT
CDR3aa: CASSLWGGANTGELFF